This T cell receptor (beta chain) comes out of a study of T cells in localized non-small cell lung cancer. Study-wide points: Heterogeneity cannot be ruled out, as sequencing used one tumor region only. A median about 56 of the top 100 tumor clones appeared in adjacent lung. Uninvolved adjacent lung had more T cell clonality than any other tissue, topping tumor.

A remark on this clone: Its antigen is undetermined.

The data were produced by immunoSEQ multiplex PCR, yet TCRdb's version contains in-frame clones alone and is incomplete. Among 25,000 to 30,000 clones listed, around 90% were seen once. Trimming cost V 3 bases and J 3 bases, with 15 bases left between them. Germline V gives CDR1 SGDLS, CDR2 YYNGEE. This CDR3 spans 15 amino acids. This TCR was sampled from a female donor over 55 with stage I lung adenocarcinoma. The chain couples TRBV9 to TRBJ2-5; tentatively, D is TRBD1 or TRBD2 (5 bases each). The sample was peripheral blood, taken before any cancer treatment. The CDR3 bases are TGTGCCAGCAGCGGAATCGGGGCAGGGAAAGAGACCCAGTACTTC. Its translation is CASSGIGAGKETQYF. The full variable domain, completed using reference TRBV9 and TRBJ2-5, is DSGVTQTPKHLITATGQRVTLRCSPRSGDLSVYWYQQSLDQGLQFLIQYYNGEERAKGNILERFSAQQFPDLHSELNLSSLELGDSALYFCASSGIGAGKETQYFGPGTRLLVL.